The source of this T cell receptor beta chain is a study of vaccination and CD4 T cells after COVID-19. Treatment noted: roughly ten-day PBMC culture with coronavirus spike peptide pools or control peptides (ViraFEST assay). Each well held 2 million or so PBMCs in IL-2 (around 9.7 IU/ml) medium with approximately 10 ug/ml peptide pools. Culture proceeded for approximately nine days, and CD4+ T cells were then isolated by negative selection. Turning to this clonotype: Its antigen remains unidentified.

Germline V gene sequence: CDR1 SGHTA, CDR2 FQGTGA. V shed 1 base, J shed 8 bases, and the junction held 3 bases outside the gene matches. This CDR3 contains 15 residues. The Oncomine TCR Beta short-read assay generated sequence data from the DNA of cultured CD4+ T cells. TCRdb reprocessed the PCR reads with MiXCR, giving one entry per CDR3 protein. The table includes 10,000 to 15,000 distinct CDR3 sequences, around 47% detected once. The sequencing sample was made of CD4+ T cells from blood, cultured in vitro. The chain has TRBV7-3 and TRBJ1-4; 11 positions agree with TRBD1. The sequence derives from a human donor who had recovered from COVID-19. The CDR3 bases are TGTGCCAGCAGCTTAAGCGGGACAGGGGGAGAAAAACTGTTTTTT. This translates into CASSLSGTGGEKLFF. The variable domain in full, completed from reference TRBV7-3 and TRBJ1-4, reads GAGVSQTPSNKVTEKGKYVELRCDPISGHTALYWYRQSLGQGPEFLIYFQGTGAADDSGLPNDRFFAVRPEGSVSTLKIQRTERGDSAVYLCASSLSGTGGEKLFFGSGTQLSVL.